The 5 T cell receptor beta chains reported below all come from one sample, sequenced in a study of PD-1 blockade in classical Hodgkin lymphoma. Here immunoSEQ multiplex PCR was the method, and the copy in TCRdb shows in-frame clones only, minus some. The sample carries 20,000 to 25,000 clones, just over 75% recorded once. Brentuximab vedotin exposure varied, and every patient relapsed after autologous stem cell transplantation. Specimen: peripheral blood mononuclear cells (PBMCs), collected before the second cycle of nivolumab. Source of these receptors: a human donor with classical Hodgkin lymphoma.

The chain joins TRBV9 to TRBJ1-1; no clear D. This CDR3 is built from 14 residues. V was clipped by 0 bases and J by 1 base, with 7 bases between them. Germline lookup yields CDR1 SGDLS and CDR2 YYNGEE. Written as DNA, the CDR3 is TGTGCCAGCAGCGTAGAGGGCCCGAACACTGAAGCTTTCTTT. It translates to CASSVEGPNTEAFF.

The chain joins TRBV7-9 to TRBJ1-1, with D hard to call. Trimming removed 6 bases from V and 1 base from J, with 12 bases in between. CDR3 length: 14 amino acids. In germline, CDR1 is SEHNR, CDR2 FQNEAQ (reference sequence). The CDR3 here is CASSRTSRNTEAFF. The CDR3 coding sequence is TGTGCCAGCAGTCGGACGTCCAGGAACACTGAAGCTTTCTTT.

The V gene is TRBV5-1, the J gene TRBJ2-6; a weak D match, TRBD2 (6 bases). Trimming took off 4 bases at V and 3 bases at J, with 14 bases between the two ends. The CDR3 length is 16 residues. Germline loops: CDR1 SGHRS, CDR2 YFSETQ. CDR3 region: CASSPRGMSGANVLTF. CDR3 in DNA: TGCGCCAGCAGCCCACGGGGGATGAGTGGGGCCAACGTCCTGACTTTC.

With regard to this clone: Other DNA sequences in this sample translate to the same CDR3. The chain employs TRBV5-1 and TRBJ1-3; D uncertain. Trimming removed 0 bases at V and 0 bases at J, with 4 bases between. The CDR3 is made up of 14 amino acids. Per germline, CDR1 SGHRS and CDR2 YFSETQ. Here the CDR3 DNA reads TGCGCCAGCAGCTTGGAAGGCTCTGGAAACACCATATATTTT. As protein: CASSLEGSGNTIYF.

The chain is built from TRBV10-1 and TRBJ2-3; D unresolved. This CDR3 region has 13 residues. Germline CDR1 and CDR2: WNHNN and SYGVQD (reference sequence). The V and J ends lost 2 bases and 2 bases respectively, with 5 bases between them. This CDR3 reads CASSEGDTDTQYF. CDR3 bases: TGCGCCAGCAGTGAGGGGGACACAGATACGCAGTATTTT.